This TCR beta chain was identified during a study of cytomegalovirus exposure and HLA in healthy donors. Regarding the study as a whole: The study had only CMV serostatus as immune exposure information.

V shed 8 bases and J 9 bases; nucleotides not matched to a gene: 15. The CDR3 is 14 residues long. The germline gives CDR1 SNHLY, CDR2 FYNNEI. Researchers ran the PCR with 60 Vbeta and 13 Jbeta primers. As handled by the study authors: There were around 80 million unique TCR beta chains by a later count, and approximately 11 million of them were shared. TCRdb's table, derived via immunoSEQ multiplex PCR, lists solely in-frame clones and lacks some. V, J and clone size were drawn from that table, and D and trimming were deduced from the DNA. The sample shows some 190,000 clones, 70% to 75% of them seen only once. About this clone itself: The antigen is unknown.

This clonotype was sampled from a woman between 25 and 40 years old in good health and CMV-seropositive. Specimen: PBMCs. The gene calls are TRBV2 and TRBJ2-7; 8 positions agree with TRBD1. The CDR3 region has the DNA TGTGCCAGCCGGGATTTGACAGGGGCCAATGTGCAGTACTTC. It codes for CASRDLTGANVQYF.